The 21 T cell receptor beta chains below were found in one sample sequenced in a study of cytomegalovirus exposure and HLA in healthy donors. The PCR was carried out with 60 Vbeta primers and 13 Jbeta primers. Generated by immunoSEQ multiplex PCR, the TCRdb table keeps only in-frame clones and is missing some. The table has tens of thousands of clones, approximately 85% seen once. Sequences were obtained from PBMCs. All receptors come from a woman aged 18-30 years in good health and CMV-seropositive.

The chain carries TRBV9 and TRBJ1-4; 7 bases line up with TRBD1. V dropped 0 bases and J dropped 5; count of bases not matched to a gene: 4. The length of the CDR3 is 15 residues. Germline V gene data show CDR1 as SGDLS and CDR2 as YYNGEE. This chain's CDR3 is CASSVDGTANEKLFF. The CDR3 nucleotides read TGTGCCAGCAGCGTAGATGGGACAGCAAATGAAAAACTGTTTTTT.

This clone was picked up a small number of times. The V gene is TRBV5-1, the J gene TRBJ1-1, with D hard to call. The germline V gene has CDR1 SGHRS and CDR2 YFSETQ. CDR3 length: 12 amino acids. The V and J ends lost 4 bases and 4 bases respectively, with 8 bases between them. The CDR3 DNA is TGCGCCAGCAGCGAGGGCGGCACTGAAGCTTTCTTT. It translates to CASSEGGTEAFF.

This clone was seen a single time. V gene TRBV5-1 combines with J gene TRBJ1-1; D not certain. Trimming shortened V by 0 bases and J by 4 bases, and 10 bases separated the two germline ends. Per the germline V gene, CDR1 is SGHRS and CDR2 is YFSETQ. This CDR3 region has 14 residues. The CDR3 DNA sequence: TGCGCCAGCAGCTTGGGGGCGTTAGGCACTGAAGCTTTCTTT. It codes for CASSLGALGTEAFF.

This chain links TRBV6-5 with TRBJ2-2, with D perhaps matching TRBD1 (6 bases). Per the germline V gene, CDR1 is MNHEY and CDR2 is SVGAGI. The length of the CDR3 is 14 residues. V was shortened by 4 bases and J by 1 base, with 7 bases between the two germline ends. The CDR3 DNA is TGTGCCAGCAGTTTGGGACAGAACACCGGGGAGCTGTTTTTT. Translated: CASSLGQNTGELFF.

The genes are TRBV19 and TRBJ2-2, with D tentatively TRBD2 (5 bases). The V and J ends lost 1 base and 5 bases respectively, with 14 bases between them. CDR1 is LNHDA and CDR2 is SQIVND in the germline V gene (reference sequence). The CDR3 has 16 amino acids. This chain's CDR3 is CASSIVRVTGTGELFF. DNA of the CDR3: TGTGCCAGTAGTATAGTAAGGGTAACGGGAACCGGGGAGCTGTTTTTT.

The chain joins TRBV5-1 to TRBJ2-1, with D maybe TRBD2 (6 bases). The length of the CDR3 is 15 residues. Germline V gene lookup returns CDR1 SGHRS and CDR2 YFSETQ. V shed 1 base and J shed 1 base, with 9 bases lying between them. The CDR3 bases are TGCGCCAGCAGCTTGTACGGGAGATCCTACAATGAGCAGTTCTTC. Translating it yields CASSLYGRSYNEQFF. Full variable domain (remainder filled in from reference TRBV5-1 and TRBJ2-1): KAGVTQTPRYLIKTRGQQVTLSCSPISGHRSVSWYQQTPGQGLQFLFEYFSETQRNKGNFPGRFSGRQFSNSRSEMNVSTLELGDSALYLCASSLYGRSYNEQFFGPGTRLTVL.

V usage is TRBV5-4 and J usage is TRBJ1-1, with a tentative D call TRBD1 (6 bases). Trimming stripped 1 base from V and 5 bases from J, with 12 bases between. The CDR3 has 14 amino acids. Per germline, CDR1 SGHNT and CDR2 YYREEE (reference sequence). The CDR3 region is CASSLNRDMTEAFF. The CDR3 DNA is TGTGCCAGCAGCTTGAACAGGGACATGACTGAAGCTTTCTTT.

The J gene is TRBJ2-3, the V gene TRBV2, with a possible D match to TRBD2 (7 bases). Trimming took 1 base from V and 3 from J, leaving 14 bases between them. The CDR3 has 16 residues. Germline V CDR1 and CDR2: SNHLY, FYNNEI. The CDR3 region has the DNA TGTGCCAGCAGTGAAGAGGCTAGGGGGGGAACAGATACGCAGTATTTT. This sequence encodes CASSEEARGGTDTQYF.

CDR3 region: CASSQAPRVANNEQFF. CDR3 nucleotide sequence: TGCGCCAGCAGCCAAGCCCCCCGGGTCGCCAACAATGAGCAGTTCTTC. The rearrangement joins TRBV4-1 to TRBJ2-1, with D uncertain. V dropped 1 base and J dropped 5 bases, with 15 bases sitting between them. The CDR3 covers 16 residues. Germline V gives CDR1 MGHRA, CDR2 YSYEKL.

The chain employs TRBV14 and TRBJ1-5; the D gene is possibly TRBD1 (6 bases). Germline V lookup: CDR1 SGHDN, CDR2 FVKESK. Trimming took 1 base from V and 2 from J, leaving 21 bases between them. The CDR3 extends over 19 amino acids. CDR3 coding DNA: TGTGCCAGCAGCCAAGTATTAATTTCAGGGAGGGGGGGCAATCAGCCCCAGCATTTT. It yields the protein CASSQVLISGRGGNQPQHF.

The chain couples TRBV6-1 to TRBJ1-5; D unresolved. Trimming shortened V by 6 bases and J by 5 bases, and 11 bases separated the two germline ends. CDR1 and CDR2 from the germline V gene are MNHNS and SASEGT. The CDR3 extends over 13 amino acids. The CDR3 reads CASSLREYQPQHF. CDR3 DNA: TGTGCCAGCAGCTTGAGGGAATATCAGCCCCAGCATTTT.

This clone came up a few times. J is TRBJ1-5 and V is TRBV6-5, with 10 positions matching TRBD1. Trimming took 5 bases from V and 4 from J; bases not matched to a gene: 5. Germline CDR1 and CDR2: MNHEY and SVGAGI. This CDR3 contains 15 residues. The CDR3 DNA follows: TGTGCCAGCAGTAAGATGGGACAGGGGAATCAGCCCCAGCATTTT. Translation: CASSKMGQGNQPQHF.

The chain employs TRBV4-1 and TRBJ1-1; D is perhaps TRBD1 (6 bases). Germline V gives CDR1 MGHRA, CDR2 YSYEKL. This CDR3 is built from 14 residues. Trimming removed 3 bases from V and 4 bases from J, with 12 bases in between. CDR3 coding DNA: TGCGCCAGCAGCCACGTGGGAGGGGGCACTGAAGCTTTCTTT. Its translation: CASSHVGGGTEAFF.

This chain links TRBV18 with TRBJ1-1, with D perhaps TRBD1 (5 bases). Germline V gene data show CDR1 as KGHSH and CDR2 as LQKENI. V was cut by 3 bases and J by 1 base, with 9 bases left in between. This CDR3 is built from 14 residues. CDR3 bases: TGTGCCAGCTCACCGGTTGACAGGAACACTGAAGCTTTCTTT. Protein sequence: CASSPVDRNTEAFF.

The rearrangement joins TRBV5-1 to TRBJ2-7; 9 nucleotides align to TRBD1. The V segment lost 4 bases and the J segment 3 bases; nucleotides outside the gene matches: 8. Germline CDR1 reads SGHRS; CDR2 reads YFSETQ. CDR3 length: 15 amino acids. This chain's CDR3 is CASSPGQGLSYEQYF. The CDR3 nucleotides are TGCGCCAGCAGCCCGGGACAGGGCCTTAGCTACGAGCAGTACTTC. The whole variable domain, remainder taken from reference TRBV5-1 and TRBJ2-7, is KAGVTQTPRYLIKTRGQQVTLSCSPISGHRSVSWYQQTPGQGLQFLFEYFSETQRNKGNFPGRFSGRQFSNSRSEMNVSTLELGDSALYLCASSPGQGLSYEQYFGPGTRLTVT.

J is TRBJ2-5 and V is TRBV28, with a possible D match to TRBD1 (5 bases). Trimming shortened V by 5 bases and J by 1 base, and 14 bases separated the two germline ends. The V gene's germline CDR1 is MDHEN and CDR2 SYDVKM. The CDR3 is 15 residues long. CDR3 loop: CASSLLGQGQETQYF. The CDR3 DNA reads as TGTGCCAGCAGTCTCCTAGGGCAGGGCCAAGAGACCCAGTACTTC.

The rearrangement uses TRBV18 and TRBJ2-7; 10 bases align to TRBD1. The CDR3 consists of 14 residues. The germline gives CDR1 KGHSH, CDR2 LQKENI. Trimming took 6 bases from V and 1 from J; bases not matched to a gene: 3. In nucleotides, the CDR3 is TGTGCCAGCTCGGTGGACAGGGGGTCCTACGAGCAGTACTTC. This sequence encodes CASSVDRGSYEQYF.

The table lists this clone with a few counts. The rearrangement uses TRBV6-4 and TRBJ2-1, with TRBD1 identical over 7 bases. The length of the CDR3 is 12 residues. Germline V CDR1 and CDR2: MRHNA, SNTAGT. V shed 5 bases and J 11 bases; nucleotides not matched to a gene: 6. CDR3 nucleotides: TGTGCCAGCAGTTCTACAGGGGAAAAGCAGTTCTTC. Translating it yields CASSSTGEKQFF.

This chain links TRBV13 with TRBJ2-7, with unresolved D. V was cut by 5 bases and J by 3 bases, with 11 bases left in between. CDR1 is PRHDT, CDR2 FYEKMQ, per germline (reference sequence). This CDR3 spans 13 amino acids. The CDR3 nucleotides are TGTGCCAGCAGCCCTTTAACTTTCTACGAGCAGTACTTC. Its translation: CASSPLTFYEQYF.

The chain employs TRBV27 and TRBJ1-2, with D perhaps TRBD1 (6 bases). CDR1 is MNHEY and CDR2 is SMNVEV in the germline V gene (reference sequence). CDR3 size: 13 residues. With 1 base removed from V and 9 bases from J, the gap between germline ends came to 12 bases. The CDR3 sequence: CASSLYGGQRYTF. The CDR3 nucleotides read TGTGCCAGCAGTTTATACGGGGGGCAGCGCTACACCTTC.

The chain links TRBV4-1 to TRBJ2-7, with 9 bases that match TRBD1. After removal of 5 bases from V and 6 bases from J, the junction contained 11 bases not matched to a gene. CDR3 length equals 15 residues. Germline loops: CDR1 MGHRA, CDR2 YSYEKL. The CDR3 region is CASSSQPGQGGEQYF. The CDR3 region has the DNA TGCGCCAGCAGCTCACAGCCGGGACAGGGCGGCGAGCAGTACTTC.